Sequencing of this TCR beta chain was carried out in a study of T cell changes during pregnancy in multiple sclerosis. Germline V gene sequence: CDR1 SNHLY, CDR2 FYNNEI. Trimming cost V 0 bases and J 7 bases; bases outside gene matches: 13. This CDR3 has 18 residues. The data were produced by immunoSEQ multiplex PCR, yet TCRdb's version contains in-frame clones alone and is incomplete. The sample lists under 90,000 clones, about 93% seen once, with 0.8% to 1% in the top ten. Sequenced material: peripheral blood, taken in the second trimester of pregnancy. This chain links TRBV2 with TRBJ2-7; TRBD2 agrees at 12 bases. This sequence originates from a female donor in good health, enrolled as a control in a pregnancy study. The CDR3 spells CASSEASGLAGNGWEQYF. CDR3 DNA sequence: TGTGCCAGCAGTGAAGCATCCGGACTAGCGGGAAACGGGTGGGAGCAGTACTTC.